This T cell receptor (beta chain) was sequenced during a study of control samples from healthy donors and cancer patients. This clone is a singleton in its sample. The germline V gene encodes CDR1 SQVTM and CDR2 ANQGSEA. The CDR3 is 15 residues long. V gave up 5 bases and J gave up 0 bases, with 17 bases separating them. Libraries were prepared by immunoSEQ multiplex PCR; TCRdb keeps only in-frame clonotypes and omits some of them. Among about 120,000 clones listed, around 87% were seen once. This chain joins TRBV29-1 and TRBJ2-7, with D unresolved. This receptor was identified in a man aged 35 to 55 in good health. Sequencing was performed on blood. The CDR3 here is CSVLGMPTDSYEQYF. In DNA, the CDR3 is TGCAGCGTTTTGGGGATGCCGACGGACTCCTACGAGCAGTACTTC.